This entry is about one T cell receptor (beta chain). Its antigen is currently not known. No quality values exist for individual bases; no much larger clone is one base distant. The CDR3 regions of human TCRbeta chains were subjected to immunosequencing. In the paper's pipeline: TCRs in the repertoires were matched against a reference library of SARS-CoV-2-specific TCRs that had been generated with the MIRA antigen-specificity platform. Breadth was defined as the fraction of unique TCRs that were SARS-CoV-2-associated, and depth was defined as the fraction of total T cells that were SARS-CoV-2-associated. Using the MIRA data, each spike-specific TCR was assigned both to the spike region to which the TCR was reactive and to a CD4 or CD8 class. Log10-transformed breadth and depth values were compared by one-way ANOVA with Sidak's multiple comparisons tests. The source is immuneACCESS, and TCRdb retained only in-frame sequences with V and J called. Part of the clones is not carried over; for the studies checked, unresolved V genes explain less than half of this, and the remainder is unexplained. V and J calls and clone size are those listed in that table; D and trimming were worked out from the DNA. Counted in this sample were approximately 120,000 clones; approximately 91% of them appeared once. 5% to 6% of the sample lies in the top ten.

As encoded in the germline V gene (reference sequence), CDR1 is LNHDA while CDR2 is SQIVND. Counted from cysteine to phenylalanine, this CDR3 has 16 amino acids. Only the CDR3 DNA is retained, 48 bases long and in frame from the first base. V loses 1 base of germline sequence and J loses 6 bases, and the interval between the two ends is 15 bases. Reading the label with the study, this specimen's time point is: about 28 days (+/-7) after the second vaccine dose. AZD1222 recipients with second doses at about 4 weeks or about 12 weeks were pooled, because spike-specific TCR depth and breadth did not differ between schedules. Vaccinee samples came from UK trials COV001 and COV002, including a single-blind randomized controlled phase 2/3 trial of AZD1222 (ChAdOx1 nCoV-19) in healthy adults. For TCRbeta chain sequencing, PBMC samples from trial participants were taken at day 0 and at day 28 after the second dose.

The data stem from a study of T cell responses to AZD1222 COVID-19 vaccine (dated by TCRdb to the early 2020s). Describing the broader study: TCR sequencing covered some 250 trial participants: some 210 given two doses of AZD1222 and about 26 given two doses of MenACWY control vaccine. Trial participants were enrolled by age into 18-55, 56-69 and 70-plus year subgroups, with approximately 150, 30 and 60 TCR-sequenced participants respectively. Paper-wide results and their limitations: After two AZD1222 doses, both the breadth and the depth of spike-specific TCRs were significantly higher than at day 0 and than in MenACWY recipients. Participants were mostly white British and included more females than males, and it was suggested by the authors that clonal diversity may have been underestimated. Reportedly, close to half of the unique spike-specific TCRs recognized epitopes lying outside the regions that are mutated in the B.1.351 and B.1.1.7 variants. Because no samples from the day 14 peak response were available, repertoires could be characterized only after the peak T cell response. In the small 56-69-year group, the increase in depth fell short of significance, most likely because of low power. Conclusions about previously exposed vaccinees are limited, since just five to seven AZD1222 recipients were seropositive for SARS-CoV-2 at baseline. The whole spike protein was spanned by vaccine-associated CD4 TCRs, and dominant responses were seen in regions 160-218 and 743-854.

The sequence derives from an adult who received the AZD1222 COVID-19 vaccine. The chain is made from TRBV19 and TRBJ1-4, with no reliable assignment of the D segment. This material consisted of peripheral blood, taken 28 days after the second AZD1222 dose. CDR3 reads: CASSIALTRDHEKLFF. Here is the DNA: TGTGCCAGTAGTATAGCCCTGACACGAGATCATGAAAAACTGTTTTTT.